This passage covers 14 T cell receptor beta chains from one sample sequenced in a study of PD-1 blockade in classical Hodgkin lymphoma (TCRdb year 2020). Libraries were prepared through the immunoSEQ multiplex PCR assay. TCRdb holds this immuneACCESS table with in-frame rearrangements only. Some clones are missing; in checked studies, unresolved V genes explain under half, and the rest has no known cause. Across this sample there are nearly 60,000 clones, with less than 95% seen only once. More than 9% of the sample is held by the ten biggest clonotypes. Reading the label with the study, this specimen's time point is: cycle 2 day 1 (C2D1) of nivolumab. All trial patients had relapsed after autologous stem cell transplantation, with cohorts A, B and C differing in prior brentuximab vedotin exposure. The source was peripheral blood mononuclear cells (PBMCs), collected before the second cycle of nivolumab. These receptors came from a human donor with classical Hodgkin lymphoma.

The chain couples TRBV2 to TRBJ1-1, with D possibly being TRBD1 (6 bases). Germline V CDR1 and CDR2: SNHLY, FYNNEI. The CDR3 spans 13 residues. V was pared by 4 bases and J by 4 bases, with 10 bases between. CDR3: CASSVGGSTEAFF. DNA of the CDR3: TGTGCCAGCAGTGTAGGGGGGAGCACTGAAGCTTTCTTT.

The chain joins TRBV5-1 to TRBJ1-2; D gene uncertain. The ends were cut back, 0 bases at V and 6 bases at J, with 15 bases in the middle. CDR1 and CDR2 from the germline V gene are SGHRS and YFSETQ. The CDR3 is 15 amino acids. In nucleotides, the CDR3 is TGCGCCAGCAGCTTGGAGTTAGGGATTGTCGATGGCTACACCTTC. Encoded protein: CASSLELGIVDGYTF.

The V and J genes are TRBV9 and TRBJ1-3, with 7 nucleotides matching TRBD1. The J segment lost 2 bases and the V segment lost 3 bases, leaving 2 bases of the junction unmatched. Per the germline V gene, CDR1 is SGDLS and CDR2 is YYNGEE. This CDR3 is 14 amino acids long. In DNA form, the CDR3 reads TGTGCCAGCAGCGCCGGGACAGCTGGAAACACCATATATTTT. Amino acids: CASSAGTAGNTIYF.

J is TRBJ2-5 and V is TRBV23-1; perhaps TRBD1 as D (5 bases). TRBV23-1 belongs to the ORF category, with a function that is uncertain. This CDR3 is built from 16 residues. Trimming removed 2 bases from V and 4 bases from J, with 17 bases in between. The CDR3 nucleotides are TGCGCCAGCAGTCAAACCCGGGTTGGGGCCAGAGAGACCCAGTACTTC. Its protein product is CASSQTRVGARETQYF.

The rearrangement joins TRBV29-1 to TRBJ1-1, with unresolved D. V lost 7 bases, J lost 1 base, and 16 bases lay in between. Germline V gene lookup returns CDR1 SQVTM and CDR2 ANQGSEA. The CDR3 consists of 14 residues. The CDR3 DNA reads TGCAGCGCACCGTTGGGCTGGGGGAACACTGAAGCTTTCTTT. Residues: CSAPLGWGNTEAFF.

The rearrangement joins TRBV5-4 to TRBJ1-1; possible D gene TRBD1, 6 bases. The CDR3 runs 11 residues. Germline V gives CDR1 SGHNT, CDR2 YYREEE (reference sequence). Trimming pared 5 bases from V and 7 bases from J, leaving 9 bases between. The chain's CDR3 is CASRLGGEAFF. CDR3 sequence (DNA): TGTGCCAGCAGACTAGGGGGTGAAGCTTTCTTT. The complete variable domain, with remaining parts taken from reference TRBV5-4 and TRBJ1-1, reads ETGVTQSPTHLIKTRGQQVTLRCSSQSGHNTVSWYQQALGQGPQFIFQYYREEENGRGNFPPRFSGLQFPNYSSELNVNALELDDSALYLCASRLGGEAFFGQGTRLTVV.

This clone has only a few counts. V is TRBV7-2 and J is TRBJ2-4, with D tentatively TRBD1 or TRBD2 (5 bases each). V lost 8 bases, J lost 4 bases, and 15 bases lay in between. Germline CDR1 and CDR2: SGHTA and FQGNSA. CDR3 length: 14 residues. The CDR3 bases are TGTGCCAGCGAATACCGAGGGGTAAAAAACATTCAGTACTTC. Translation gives CASEYRGVKNIQYF.

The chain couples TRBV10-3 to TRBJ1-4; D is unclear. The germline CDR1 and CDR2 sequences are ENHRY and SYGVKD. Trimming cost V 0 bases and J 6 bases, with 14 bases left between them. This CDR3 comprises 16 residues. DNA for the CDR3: TGTGCCATCAGTGAGTCGGATGGCAGGTTGGATGAAAAACTGTTTTTT. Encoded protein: CAISESDGRLDEKLFF.

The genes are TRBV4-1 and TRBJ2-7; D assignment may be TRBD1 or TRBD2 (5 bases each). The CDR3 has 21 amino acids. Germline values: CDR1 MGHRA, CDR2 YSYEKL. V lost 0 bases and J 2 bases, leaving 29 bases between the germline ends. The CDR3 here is CASSQELTALRTTSGAYEQYF. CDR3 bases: TGCGCCAGCAGCCAAGAACTGACAGCCCTACGGACCACGAGCGGAGCCTACGAGCAGTACTTC.

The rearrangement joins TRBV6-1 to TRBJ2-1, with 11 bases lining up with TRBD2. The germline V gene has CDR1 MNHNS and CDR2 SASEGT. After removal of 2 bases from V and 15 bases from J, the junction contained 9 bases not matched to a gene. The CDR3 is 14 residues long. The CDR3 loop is CASSEPGLAEPWFF. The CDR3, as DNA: TGTGCCAGCAGTGAACCGGGACTAGCGGAACCGTGGTTCTTC.

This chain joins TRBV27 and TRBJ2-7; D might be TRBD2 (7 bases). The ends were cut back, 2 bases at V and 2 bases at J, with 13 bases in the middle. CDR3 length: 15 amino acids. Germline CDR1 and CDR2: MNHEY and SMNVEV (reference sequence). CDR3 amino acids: CASSLSGGDTYEQYF. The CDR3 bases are TGTGCCAGCAGTTTAAGTGGGGGGGACACCTACGAGCAGTACTTC.

CDR3 residues: CASEWEALENTIYF. The CDR3 DNA sequence: TGTGCCAGCGAGTGGGAGGCTTTGGAAAACACCATATATTTT. The genes are TRBV6-6 and TRBJ1-3; D not certain. Germline loops: CDR1 MNHNY, CDR2 SVGAGI (reference sequence). V was shortened by 8 bases and J by 6 bases, with 17 bases between the two germline ends. The CDR3 spans 14 residues.

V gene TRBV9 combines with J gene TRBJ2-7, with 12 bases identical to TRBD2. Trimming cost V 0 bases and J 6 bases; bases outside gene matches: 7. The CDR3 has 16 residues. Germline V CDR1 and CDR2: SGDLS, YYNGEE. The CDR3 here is CASSVELAGGVGEQYF. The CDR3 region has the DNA TGTGCCAGCAGCGTAGAACTAGCGGGAGGCGTTGGCGAGCAGTACTTC.

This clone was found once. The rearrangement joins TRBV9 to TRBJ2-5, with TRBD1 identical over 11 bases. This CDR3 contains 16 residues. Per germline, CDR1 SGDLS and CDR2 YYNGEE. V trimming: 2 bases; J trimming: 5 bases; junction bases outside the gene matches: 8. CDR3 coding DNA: TGTGCCAGCAGCGTTGAGGACAGGGGGCGTTGGGAGACCCAGTACTTC. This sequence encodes CASSVEDRGRWETQYF.